This TCR beta chain appears in the sequencing data of a study of early T cells in non-severe SARS-CoV-2 infection. Study summary: The sequenced material was bulk RNA from unsorted whole blood, and its chains were unpaired. General study findings and limits: Anti-spike CD8 specificities were favored by VDJdb matching, whose results missed private and CD4 specificities.

The CDR3 extends over 10 amino acids. V lost 6 bases and J 7 bases, leaving 3 bases between the germline ends. CDR1 and CDR2 (germline): MDHEN, SYDVKM. As part of library construction, unique molecular identifiers were attached to individual cDNA molecules. TCRdb redid the calling of the 5' RACE reads with MiXCR, one entry per CDR3 protein. This sample has fewer than 65,000 distinct CDR3 sequences, with about 8% found just once. With respect to this clonotype: Its cognate antigen is unknown.

The rearrangement joins TRBV28 to TRBJ2-2; D remains unclear. Here the sequenced sample was whole blood, taken at baseline. This clonotype was obtained from an adult who was a healthcare worker with PCR-confirmed SARS-CoV-2 infection or an uninfected control (not recorded which). The CDR3 is CASRRGELFF. The CDR3 DNA is TGTGCCAGCAGGCGCGGGGAGCTGTTTTTT.